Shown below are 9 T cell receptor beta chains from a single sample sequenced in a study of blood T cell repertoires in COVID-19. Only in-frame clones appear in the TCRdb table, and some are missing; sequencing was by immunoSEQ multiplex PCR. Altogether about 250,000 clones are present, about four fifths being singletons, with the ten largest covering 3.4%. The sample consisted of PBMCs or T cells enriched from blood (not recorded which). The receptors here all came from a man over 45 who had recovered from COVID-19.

The chain's CDR3 is CASSLQGLTQYF. For the CDR3, the DNA is TGTGCCAGCAGTTTACAGGGTCTGACCCAGTACTTC. The chain couples TRBV12-3 or TRBV12-4 to TRBJ2-5; a possible D gene is TRBD1 (5 bases). The CDR3 sequence is 12 residues long. Between the trimmed V and J ends, which lost 2 bases and 7 bases, there was a span of 8 bases.

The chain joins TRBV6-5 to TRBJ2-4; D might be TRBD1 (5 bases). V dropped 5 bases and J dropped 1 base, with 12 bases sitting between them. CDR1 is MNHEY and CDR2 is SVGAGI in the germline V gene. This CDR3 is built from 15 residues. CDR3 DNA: TGTGCCAGCAGTAGCCTCCCAGGGGCCAAAAACATTCAGTACTTC. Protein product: CASSSLPGAKNIQYF.

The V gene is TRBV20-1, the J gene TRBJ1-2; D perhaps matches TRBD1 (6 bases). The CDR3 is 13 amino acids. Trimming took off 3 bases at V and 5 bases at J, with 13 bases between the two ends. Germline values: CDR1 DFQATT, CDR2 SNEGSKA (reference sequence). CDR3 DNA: TGCAGTGCTAGTCACAGGGAGGGGTATGGCTACACCTTC. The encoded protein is CSASHREGYGYTF.

The DNA for the CDR3 is TGTGCCAGCTCCCTGGGACTTTCCATGGATACGCAGTATTTT. This sequence encodes CASSLGLSMDTQYF. The rearrangement links TRBV18 to TRBJ2-3, with D possibly being TRBD2 (6 bases). The CDR3 consists of 14 residues. Germline-derived CDR1 and CDR2 are KGHSH and LQKENI. The V end was cut by 6 bases, the J end by 6 bases, with 16 bases between.

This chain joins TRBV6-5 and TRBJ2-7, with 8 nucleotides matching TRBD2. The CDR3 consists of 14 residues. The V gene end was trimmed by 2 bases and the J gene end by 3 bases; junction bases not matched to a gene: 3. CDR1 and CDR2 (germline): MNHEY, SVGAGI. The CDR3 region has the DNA TGTGCCAGCAGTTACCAAGCGGGGGTCTACGAGCAGTACTTC. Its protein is CASSYQAGVYEQYF.

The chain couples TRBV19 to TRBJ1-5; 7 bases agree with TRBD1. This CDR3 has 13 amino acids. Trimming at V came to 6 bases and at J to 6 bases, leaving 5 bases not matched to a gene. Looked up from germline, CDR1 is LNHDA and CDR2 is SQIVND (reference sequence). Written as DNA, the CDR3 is TGTGCCAGTAGGACAGGGATTGGTCAGCCCCAGCATTTT. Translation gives CASRTGIGQPQHF.

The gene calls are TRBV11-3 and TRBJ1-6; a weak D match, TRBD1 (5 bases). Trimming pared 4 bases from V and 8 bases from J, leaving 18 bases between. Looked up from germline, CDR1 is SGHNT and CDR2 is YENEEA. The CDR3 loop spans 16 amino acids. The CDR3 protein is CASSSGFGGGDSPLHF. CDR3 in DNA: TGTGCCAGCAGCTCAGGTTTTGGGGGAGGAGATTCACCCCTCCACTTT.

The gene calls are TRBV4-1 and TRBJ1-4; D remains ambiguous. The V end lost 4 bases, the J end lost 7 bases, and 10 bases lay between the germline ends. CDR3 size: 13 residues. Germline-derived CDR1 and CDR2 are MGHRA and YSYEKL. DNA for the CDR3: TGCGCCAGCAGCCTCGGGAGGACTGAAAAACTGTTTTTT. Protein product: CASSLGRTEKLFF.

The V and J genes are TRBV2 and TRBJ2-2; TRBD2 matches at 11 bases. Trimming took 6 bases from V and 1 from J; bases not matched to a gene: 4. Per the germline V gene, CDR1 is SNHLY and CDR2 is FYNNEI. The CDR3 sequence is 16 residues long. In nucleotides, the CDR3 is TGTGCCAGCAGCCAAACTAGCGGGGGGAACACCGGGGAGCTGTTTTTT. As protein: CASSQTSGGNTGELFF.